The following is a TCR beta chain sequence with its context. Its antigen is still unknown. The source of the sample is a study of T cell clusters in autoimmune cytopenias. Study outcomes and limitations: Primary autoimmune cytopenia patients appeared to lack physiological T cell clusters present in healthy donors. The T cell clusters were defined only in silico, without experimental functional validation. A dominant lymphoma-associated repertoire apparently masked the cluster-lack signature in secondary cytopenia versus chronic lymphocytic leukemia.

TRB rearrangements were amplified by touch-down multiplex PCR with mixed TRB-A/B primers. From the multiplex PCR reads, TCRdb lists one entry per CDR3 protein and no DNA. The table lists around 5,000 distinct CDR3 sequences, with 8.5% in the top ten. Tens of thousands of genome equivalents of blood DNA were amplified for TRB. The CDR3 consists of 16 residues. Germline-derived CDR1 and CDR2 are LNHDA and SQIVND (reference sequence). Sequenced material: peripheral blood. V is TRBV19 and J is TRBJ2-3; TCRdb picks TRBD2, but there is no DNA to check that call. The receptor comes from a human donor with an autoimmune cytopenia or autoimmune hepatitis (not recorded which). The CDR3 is CASSILGLAGTDTQYF.